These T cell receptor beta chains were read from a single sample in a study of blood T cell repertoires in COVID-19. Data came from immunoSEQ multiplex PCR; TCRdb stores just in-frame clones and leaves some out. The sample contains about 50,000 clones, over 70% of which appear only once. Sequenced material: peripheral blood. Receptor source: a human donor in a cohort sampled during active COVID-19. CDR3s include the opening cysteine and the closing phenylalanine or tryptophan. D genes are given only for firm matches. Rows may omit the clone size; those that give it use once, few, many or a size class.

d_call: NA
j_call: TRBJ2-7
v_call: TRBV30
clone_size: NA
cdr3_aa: CAWSETGLYEQYF
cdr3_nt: TGTGCCTGGAGTGAGACAGGCCTCTACGAGCAGTACTTC

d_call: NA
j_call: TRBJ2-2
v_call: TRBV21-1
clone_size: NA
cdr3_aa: CASSNSVYAGTGELFF
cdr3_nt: TGTGCCAGCAGCAATTCTGTATATGCGGGCACCGGGGAGCTGTTTTTT

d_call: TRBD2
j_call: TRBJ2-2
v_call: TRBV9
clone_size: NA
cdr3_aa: CASSGKGTSGLSGELFF
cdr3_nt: TGTGCCAGCAGCGGGAAGGGGACTAGCGGGCTTTCCGGGGAGCTGTTTTTT

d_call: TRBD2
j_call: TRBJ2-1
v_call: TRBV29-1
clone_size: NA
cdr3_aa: CSVGSSGGYVEQFF
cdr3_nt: TGCAGCGTTGGCTCAAGCGGGGGGTATGTTGAGCAGTTCTTC

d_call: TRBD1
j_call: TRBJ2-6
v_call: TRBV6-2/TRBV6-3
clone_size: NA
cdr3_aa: CASSDRDRAQSGANVLTF
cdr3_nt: TGTGCCAGCAGTGACCGGGACAGGGCCCAATCTGGGGCCAACGTCCTGACTTTC

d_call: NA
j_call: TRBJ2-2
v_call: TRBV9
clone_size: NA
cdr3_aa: CASSQIGQNTGELFF
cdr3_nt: TGTGCCAGCAGCCAAATCGGACAGAACACCGGGGAGCTGTTTTTT

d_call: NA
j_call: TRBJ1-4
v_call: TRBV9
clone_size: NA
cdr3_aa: CASSVGTGANEKLFF
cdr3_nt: TGTGCCAGCAGCGTAGGGACCGGGGCTAATGAAAAACTGTTTTTT

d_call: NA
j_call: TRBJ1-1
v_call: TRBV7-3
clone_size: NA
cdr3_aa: CASSLTGTANTEAFF
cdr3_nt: TGTGCCAGCAGCTTAACAGGGACTGCAAACACTGAAGCTTTCTTT

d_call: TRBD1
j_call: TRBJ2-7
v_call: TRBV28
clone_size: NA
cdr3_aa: CASSTRTGEDEQYF
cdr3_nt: TGTGCCAGCAGTACCCGGACAGGGGAAGACGAGCAGTACTTC

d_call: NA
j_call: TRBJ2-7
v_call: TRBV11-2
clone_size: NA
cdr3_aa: CASSLGGGSSYEQYF
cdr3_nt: TGTGCCAGCAGCTTAGGGGGGGGCAGCTCCTACGAGCAGTACTTC

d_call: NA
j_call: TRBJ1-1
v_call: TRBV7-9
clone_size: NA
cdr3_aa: CASSSLMTAMNTEAFF
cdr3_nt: TGTGCCAGCAGCTCACTTATGACAGCCATGAACACTGAAGCTTTCTTT

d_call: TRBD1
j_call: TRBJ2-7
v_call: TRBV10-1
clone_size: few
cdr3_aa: CASSGKGAPYEQYF
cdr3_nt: TGCGCCAGCAGTGGGAAGGGGGCTCCCTACGAGCAGTACTTC

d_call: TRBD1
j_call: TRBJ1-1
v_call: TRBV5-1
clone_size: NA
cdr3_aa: CASSRGQVDEAFF
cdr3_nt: TGCGCCAGCAGCCGAGGACAGGTCGATGAAGCTTTCTTT

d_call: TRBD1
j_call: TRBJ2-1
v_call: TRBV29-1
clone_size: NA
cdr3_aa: CSVDRAGGSYNEQFF
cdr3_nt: TGCAGCGTGGACAGGGCAGGGGGTAGCTACAATGAGCAGTTCTTC

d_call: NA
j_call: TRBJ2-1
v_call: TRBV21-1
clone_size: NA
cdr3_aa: CASSKASLADEQFF
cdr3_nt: TGTGCCAGCAGCAAAGCTTCCCTAGCTGATGAGCAGTTCTTC

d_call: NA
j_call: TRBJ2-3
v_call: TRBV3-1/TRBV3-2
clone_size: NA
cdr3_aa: CASSQGFSGDTQYF
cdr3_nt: TGTGCCAGCAGCCAAGGTTTTAGCGGAGATACGCAGTATTTT

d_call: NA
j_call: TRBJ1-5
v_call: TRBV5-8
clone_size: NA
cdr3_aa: CASVESYQPQHF
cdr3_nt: TGTGCCAGCGTAGAGAGCTATCAGCCCCAGCATTTT

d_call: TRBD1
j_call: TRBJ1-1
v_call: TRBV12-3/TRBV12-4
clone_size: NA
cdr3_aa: CASSMRDRVRAFF
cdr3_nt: TGTGCCAGCAGTATGCGGGACAGGGTACGAGCTTTCTTT

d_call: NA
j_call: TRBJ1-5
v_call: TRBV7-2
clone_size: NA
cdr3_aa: CATTRSSNQPQHF
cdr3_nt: TGTGCCACCACCCGGAGTAGCAATCAGCCCCAGCATTTT

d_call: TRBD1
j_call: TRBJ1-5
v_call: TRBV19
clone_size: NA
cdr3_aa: CASHPSAGQGRNQPQHF
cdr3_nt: TGTGCCAGCCACCCATCCGCCGGACAGGGTCGTAATCAGCCCCAGCATTTT

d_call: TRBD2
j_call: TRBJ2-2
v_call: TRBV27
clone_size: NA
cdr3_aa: CASTRTSGRAGELFF
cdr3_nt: TGTGCCAGCACCCGGACTAGCGGGAGGGCCGGGGAGCTGTTTTTT

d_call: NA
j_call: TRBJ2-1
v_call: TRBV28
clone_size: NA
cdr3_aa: CASSPIGGVINNEQFF
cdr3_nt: TGTGCCAGCAGCCCCATAGGGGGAGTCATCAACAATGAGCAGTTCTTC

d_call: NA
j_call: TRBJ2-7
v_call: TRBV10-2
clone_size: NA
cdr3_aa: CASTRDWYEQYF
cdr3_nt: TGCGCCAGCACTCGGGACTGGTACGAGCAGTACTTC

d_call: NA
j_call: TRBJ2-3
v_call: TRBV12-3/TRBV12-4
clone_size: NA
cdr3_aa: CASSPARDTQYF
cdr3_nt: TGTGCCAGCAGCCCCGCGCGGGATACGCAGTATTTT

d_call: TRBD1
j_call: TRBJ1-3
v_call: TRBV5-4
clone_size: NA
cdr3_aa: CASSLAGGSSLENTIYF
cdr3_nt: TGTGCCAGCAGCCTGGCAGGGGGAAGTTCCTTGGAAAACACCATATATTTT

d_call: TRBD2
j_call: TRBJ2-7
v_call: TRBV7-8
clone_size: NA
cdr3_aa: CASSFSSGATYEQYF
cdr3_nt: TGTGCCAGCAGCTTCAGTAGCGGGGCGACCTACGAGCAGTACTTC

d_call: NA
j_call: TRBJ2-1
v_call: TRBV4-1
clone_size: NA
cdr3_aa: CASSQEGGVSYNEQFF
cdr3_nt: TGCGCCAGCAGCCAAGAAGGGGGGGTTTCCTACAATGAGCAGTTCTTC

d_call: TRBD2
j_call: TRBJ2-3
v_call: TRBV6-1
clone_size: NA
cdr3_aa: CASSEGGSGRAPTDTQYF
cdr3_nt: TGTGCCAGCAGTGAAGGCGGTAGCGGGAGGGCCCCCACAGATACGCAGTATTTT

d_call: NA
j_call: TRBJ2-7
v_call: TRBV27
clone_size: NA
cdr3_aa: CASSLVRQRSYEQYF
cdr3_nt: TGTGCCAGCAGTTTGGTTCGGCAGAGGTCCTACGAGCAGTACTTC

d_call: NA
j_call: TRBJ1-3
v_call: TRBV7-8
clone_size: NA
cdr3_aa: CASSPRGGPGNTIYF
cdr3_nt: TGTGCCAGCAGCCCAAGGGGAGGCCCTGGAAACACCATATATTTT

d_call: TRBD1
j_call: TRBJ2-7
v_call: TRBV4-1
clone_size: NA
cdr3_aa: CASSQVQGLSYEQYF
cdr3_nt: TGCGCCAGCAGCCAAGTACAGGGGCTTTCTTACGAGCAGTACTTC

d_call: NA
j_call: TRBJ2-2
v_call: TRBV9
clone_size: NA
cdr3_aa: CASSPSNTGELFF
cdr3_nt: TGTGCCAGCAGCCCCTCGAACACCGGGGAGCTGTTTTTT

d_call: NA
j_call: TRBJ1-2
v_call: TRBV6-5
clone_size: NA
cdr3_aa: CASSYSTGRGYTF
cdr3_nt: TGTGCCAGCAGTTACTCGACGGGGAGGGGCTACACCTTC

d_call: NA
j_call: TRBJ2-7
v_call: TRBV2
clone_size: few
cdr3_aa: CASSVVRLYEQYF
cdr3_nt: TGTGCCAGCAGTGTAGTACGACTTTACGAGCAGTACTTC

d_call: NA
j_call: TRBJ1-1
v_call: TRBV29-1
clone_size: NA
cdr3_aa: CSVDVPNTEAFF
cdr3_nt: TGCAGCGTTGACGTCCCGAACACTGAAGCTTTCTTT

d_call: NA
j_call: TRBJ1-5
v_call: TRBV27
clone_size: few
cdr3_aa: CASSQGSQPQHF
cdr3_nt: TGTGCCAGCAGTCAGGGTAGTCAGCCCCAGCATTTT

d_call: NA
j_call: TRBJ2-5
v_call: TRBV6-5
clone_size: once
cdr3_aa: CASSPSRETQYF
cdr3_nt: TGTGCCAGCAGCCCCTCGAGGGAGACCCAGTACTTC

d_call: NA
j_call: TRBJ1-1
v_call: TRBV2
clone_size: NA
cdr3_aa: CASSALTVNTEAFF
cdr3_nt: TGTGCCAGCAGTGCCCTGACAGTGAACACTGAAGCTTTCTTT

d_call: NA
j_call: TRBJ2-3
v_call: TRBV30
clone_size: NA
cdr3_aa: CAWSWQGRGDTQYF
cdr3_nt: TGTGCCTGGAGTTGGCAGGGTCGGGGGGATACGCAGTATTTT

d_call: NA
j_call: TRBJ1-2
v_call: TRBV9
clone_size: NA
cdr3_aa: CASSVGVAGKELYGYTF
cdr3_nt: TGTGCCAGCAGCGTAGGAGTGGCAGGGAAGGAATTGTATGGCTACACCTTC

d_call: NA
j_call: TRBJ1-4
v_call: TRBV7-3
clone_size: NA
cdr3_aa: CASSPGYQPNEKLFF
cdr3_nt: TGTGCCAGCAGCCCGGGATATCAGCCTAATGAAAAACTGTTTTTT

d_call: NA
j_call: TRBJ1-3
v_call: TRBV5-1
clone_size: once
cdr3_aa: CASSLGDSSSGNTIYF
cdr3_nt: TGCGCCAGCAGCTTGGGCGACAGTTCCTCTGGAAACACCATATATTTT